This T cell receptor (beta chain) was documented in a study of T-cell reconstitution after alpha-beta-depleted transplantation in children. This CDR3 contains 16 residues. Trimming took 5 bases from V and 3 from J; bases not matched to a gene: 9. The germline V gene encodes CDR1 MDHEN and CDR2 SYDVKM. This clonotype occurred a few times. Molecular barcoding with unique molecular identifiers was used for the TCRbeta library. One entry per CDR3 protein, called by TCRdb with MiXCR from the PCR reads. This repertoire shows approximately 350,000 distinct CDR3 sequences, about an eighth found once; its top ten account for around 4.5%.

The V gene is TRBV28, the J gene TRBJ2-5; 10 positions match TRBD2. The TCR comes from a human donor who donated a stem cell graft to a child with Fanconi anemia. The sample was PBMCs, taken from the stem cell graft. The CDR3 region has the DNA TGTGCCAGCAGTCCTCTTACTAGCGGGGATAAAGAGACCCAGTACTTC. This encodes CASSPLTSGDKETQYF.